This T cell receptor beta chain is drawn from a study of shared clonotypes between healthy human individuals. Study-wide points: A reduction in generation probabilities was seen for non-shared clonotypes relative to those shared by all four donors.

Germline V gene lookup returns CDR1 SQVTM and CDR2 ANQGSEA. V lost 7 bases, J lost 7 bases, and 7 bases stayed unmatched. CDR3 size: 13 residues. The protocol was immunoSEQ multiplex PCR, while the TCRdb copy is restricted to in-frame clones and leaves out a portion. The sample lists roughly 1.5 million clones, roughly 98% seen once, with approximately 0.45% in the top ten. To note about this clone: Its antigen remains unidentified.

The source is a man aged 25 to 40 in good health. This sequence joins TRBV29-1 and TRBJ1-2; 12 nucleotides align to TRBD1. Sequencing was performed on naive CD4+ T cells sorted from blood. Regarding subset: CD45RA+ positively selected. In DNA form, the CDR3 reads TGCAGCGCCCTCGGGACAGGGGGCCCTGGCTACACCTTC. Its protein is CSALGTGGPGYTF.